What follows are 21 T cell receptor beta chains derived from one specimen sequenced in a study of T cell repertoires in cytomegalovirus infection. MiXCR was run by TCRdb on the reads, yielding one entry per CDR3 protein. The repertoire holds roughly 500,000 distinct CDR3 sequences, with approximately 15% as singletons. Material: CD8+ T cells from PBMCs. These receptors originate from a human donor in good health (CMV status not recorded). Some clones in this sample may be carry-over from other donors' samples.

The chain links TRBV7-9 to TRBJ1-4; D is unclear. Germline V gives CDR1 SEHNR, CDR2 FQNEAQ (reference sequence). Trimming took 6 bases from V and 0 from J, leaving 14 bases between them. CDR3 length: 16 amino acids. Written as DNA, the CDR3 is TGTGCCAGCAGTCTGACCGGTGGGCCAACTAATGAAAAACTGTTTTTT. The encoded protein is CASSLTGGPTNEKLFF.

V gene TRBV5-4 combines with J gene TRBJ1-1; D unclear. Per germline, CDR1 SGHNT and CDR2 YYREEE (reference sequence). This CDR3 region has 16 residues. Deletions cut 0 bases from V and 3 bases from J, with 15 bases between. CDR3 protein: CASSLASEGRDTEAFF. The CDR3 DNA follows: TGTGCCAGCAGCTTGGCCAGTGAGGGCCGCGACACTGAAGCTTTCTTT.

V and J are TRBV20-1 and TRBJ2-1, with TRBD2 matching over 11 bases. Germline V gene data show CDR1 as DFQATT and CDR2 as SNEGSKA (reference sequence). CDR3 length: 15 amino acids. Unmatched junction bases numbered 9, after V lost 3 bases and J lost 8 bases. The DNA for the CDR3 is TGCAGTGCTAGGAACCATAGCGGGAGGGCGTATGAGCAGTTCTTC. This encodes CSARNHSGRAYEQFF.

This clonotype was picked up a small number of times. The rearrangement links TRBV5-1 to TRBJ2-7; tentatively, D is TRBD1 (6 bases). The V and J ends lost 0 bases and 2 bases respectively, with 12 bases between them. Germline CDR1 SGHRS, CDR2 YFSETQ. This CDR3 is 15 amino acids long. CDR3 bases: TGCGCCAGCAGCTTGGGGGACACGTTCGCCTACGAGCAGTACTTC. Amino acids: CASSLGDTFAYEQYF.

The chain combines TRBV4-1 with TRBJ1-2; 7 bases match TRBD1. CDR3 length: 15 residues. Germline lookup yields CDR1 MGHRA and CDR2 YSYEKL. Trimming at V came to 4 bases and at J to 5 bases, leaving 10 bases not matched to a gene. CDR3 amino acids: CASSPGGQSFYGYTF. The CDR3, as DNA: TGCGCCAGCAGCCCTGGGGGACAGAGCTTTTATGGCTACACCTTC.

J is TRBJ2-1 and V is TRBV4-2; D perhaps matches TRBD2 (5 bases). Germline-derived CDR1 and CDR2 are LGHNA and YNFKEQ. The V gene lost 1 base and the J gene lost 5 bases, with 9 bases spanning the gap. This CDR3 region has 14 residues. The CDR3 region is CASSQASGDNEQFF. The DNA for the CDR3 is TGTGCCAGCAGCCAAGCCTCCGGGGACAATGAGCAGTTCTTC.

This clonotype was recorded many times. The chain carries TRBV11-2 and TRBJ1-2; the D gene is possibly TRBD1 (6 bases). CDR1 is SGHAT, CDR2 FQNNGV, per germline. V was shortened by 5 bases and J by 4 bases, with 17 bases between the two germline ends. CDR3 length: 15 residues. The CDR3 nucleotides are TGTGCCAGCAGCCTCTCCAGGGGCGCGGGCTATGGCTACACCTTC. Amino acids: CASSLSRGAGYGYTF.

This clonotype was counted only a few times. The chain carries TRBV25-1 and TRBJ1-4, with 10 bases matching TRBD1. Trimming at V came to 6 bases and at J to 1 base, leaving 5 bases not matched to a gene. This CDR3 has 16 residues. Germline V gene sequence: CDR1 MGHDK, CDR2 SYGVNS. CDR3: CASSPDRGLTNEKLFF. As DNA, the CDR3 is TGTGCCAGCAGCCCAGACAGGGGGCTAACTAATGAAAAACTGTTTTTT.

This clonotype occurred a few times. The chain has TRBV27 and TRBJ2-1, with 8 bases fitting TRBD2. The germline V gene has CDR1 MNHEY and CDR2 SMNVEV (reference sequence). Germline trimming cut 4 bases from V and 7 bases from J; bases unmatched to any gene: 12. The CDR3 is made up of 16 amino acids. The CDR3 DNA reads TGTGCCAGCAGTTGGTACCGGGAGGGCCTTGGGAATGAGCAGTTCTTC. Translation: CASSWYREGLGNEQFF.

This clonotype showed up many times. This chain's CDR3 is CASSYTAGGARRTEAFF. In nucleotides, the CDR3 is TGTGCCAGCAGTTACACAGCTGGGGGGGCGCGAAGGACTGAAGCTTTCTTT. The chain combines TRBV6-5 with TRBJ1-1; the D gene is possibly TRBD1 (6 bases). CDR1 MNHEY and CDR2 SVGAGI come from the germline V gene. This CDR3 region has 17 residues. Trimming shortened V by 2 bases and J by 5 bases, and 21 bases separated the two germline ends.

V usage is TRBV10-3 and J usage is TRBJ2-7; D is possibly TRBD2 (5 bases). CDR3 length equals 16 residues. Trimming left V 0 bases short and J 2 bases short, with 14 bases between. The germline CDR1 and CDR2 sequences are ENHRY and SYGVKD. CDR3 protein: CAISESKGGGTYEQYF. The CDR3 DNA reads TGTGCCATCAGTGAGTCGAAAGGAGGCGGAACCTACGAGCAGTACTTC.

The V and J genes are TRBV11-2 and TRBJ1-2, with 8 positions matching TRBD1. The CDR3 is 15 residues long. Germline assignment: CDR1 SGHAT and CDR2 FQNNGV. V lost 5 bases, J lost 0 bases, and 5 bases stayed unmatched. The CDR3 spells CASSQTGDANYGYTF. CDR3 in DNA: TGTGCCAGCAGCCAGACAGGGGACGCTAACTATGGCTACACCTTC.

This clonotype was seen only a few times. The chain combines TRBV20-1 with TRBJ1-1; D is undetermined. Trimming shortened V by 5 bases and J by 0 bases, and 16 bases separated the two germline ends. The CDR3 runs 15 residues. CDR1 and CDR2 from the germline V gene are DFQATT and SNEGSKA (reference sequence). The CDR3 is CSAADLGTLNTEAFF. For the CDR3, the DNA is TGCAGTGCTGCAGATTTGGGAACCCTGAACACTGAAGCTTTCTTT.

The V gene is TRBV6-8, the J gene TRBJ1-4, with 8 bases identical to TRBD1. Looked up from germline, CDR1 is MNHGY and CDR2 is SAAAGT. The CDR3 runs to 14 residues. The V gene end was trimmed by 5 bases and the J gene end by 6 bases; junction bases not matched to a gene: 5. Here the CDR3 DNA reads TGTGCCAGCAGTCACAGGGGGAGCGATGAAAAACTGTTTTTT. Translating gives CASSHRGSDEKLFF.

The CDR3 spells CASSPLWGGRAYEQFF. CDR3 bases: TGTGCCAGTAGCCCCCTCTGGGGCGGGAGGGCCTATGAGCAGTTCTTC. The chain has TRBV19 and TRBJ2-1; 9 positions match TRBD2. Trimming at V came to 6 bases and at J to 8 bases, leaving 14 bases not matched to a gene. CDR1 is LNHDA and CDR2 is SQIVND in the germline V gene (reference sequence). This CDR3 region has 16 residues.

The chain recombines TRBV20-1 with TRBJ2-1, with D unresolved. Germline V CDR1 and CDR2: DFQATT, SNEGSKA (reference sequence). V shed 2 bases and J shed 0 bases, with 8 bases lying between them. The CDR3 length is 14 residues. The CDR3 sequence: CSARYGSSYNEQFF. The CDR3 nucleotides read TGCAGTGCTAGATACGGTAGCTCCTACAATGAGCAGTTCTTC.

This clonotype was observed many times. The V call is TRBV6-6, the J call TRBJ2-3; tentative D call: TRBD2 (5 bases). V was clipped by 7 bases and J by 6 bases, with 14 bases between them. Germline loops: CDR1 MNHNY, CDR2 SVGAGI (reference sequence). The CDR3 length is 13 residues. CDR3 region: CASTNGLHDTQYF. CDR3 nucleotides: TGTGCCAGCACCAACGGACTTCATGATACGCAGTATTTT.

This clonotype was detected ten times or more. The rearrangement uses TRBV7-2 and TRBJ2-1, with 8 bases fitting TRBD1. Germline V gene sequence: CDR1 SGHTA, CDR2 FQGNSA. The CDR3 sequence is 15 residues long. V lost 5 bases, J lost 7 bases, and 10 bases stayed unmatched. This CDR3 is CASSPTRTGRNEQFF. The CDR3 DNA sequence: TGTGCCAGCAGCCCTACGCGGACAGGGAGGAATGAGCAGTTCTTC.

The genes are TRBV2 and TRBJ1-5; D is possibly TRBD1 (5 bases). Trimming took 1 base from V and 2 from J, leaving 9 bases between them. Per germline, CDR1 SNHLY and CDR2 FYNNEI. The CDR3 consists of 15 residues. The CDR3 DNA is TGTGCCAGCAGTGAAGGCAGGGCCGGCAATCAGCCCCAGCATTTT. Translated: CASSEGRAGNQPQHF.

The J gene is TRBJ1-5, the V gene TRBV18, with TRBD1 identical over 9 bases. V shed 5 bases and J 3 bases; nucleotides not matched to a gene: 5. Germline V gene lookup returns CDR1 KGHSH and CDR2 LQKENI. This CDR3 has 15 amino acids. The CDR3 spells CASSDTGGDNQPQHF. The CDR3 coding sequence is TGTGCCAGCTCAGACACAGGGGGCGACAATCAGCCCCAGCATTTT.

Many counts were recorded for this clonotype. The rearrangement uses TRBV10-3 and TRBJ1-2; 9 bases line up with TRBD1. Germline CDR1 and CDR2: ENHRY and SYGVKD. The CDR3 has 16 amino acids. The V segment lost 3 bases and the J segment 4 bases; nucleotides outside the gene matches: 9. The CDR3 DNA follows: TGTGCCATCAGTGAACCGGGACAGGGTAATCGCTATGGCTACACCTTC. Encoded protein: CAISEPGQGNRYGYTF.